The table lists the clone carrying this T cell receptor (beta chain) with a few counts. Its antigen remains unknown. This specimen belongs to a study of cytomegalovirus exposure and HLA in healthy donors. Study-wide results and limits: A subsequent analysis found that TCR clusters from the first cohort also tended to co-occur in the 130 or so validation repertoires, with around 94% of cluster scores above 0. Testing in vitro showed a few CMV-associated chains specific for CMV antigens. The investigators catalogued 150 to 200 TCR beta chains as cytomegalovirus-associated.

V gave up 0 bases and J gave up 5 bases, with 16 bases separating them. Germline V gene data show CDR1 as LGHNA and CDR2 as YNFKEQ. The CDR3 runs 16 residues. Profiled with immunoSEQ multiplex PCR; TCRdb holds only in-frame clones, not every one. The sample gives around 170,000 clones, around 84% of which show up once; 16% is in the top ten. The TCR sequence derives from a man younger than 30 in good health and CMV-seropositive. Material for sequencing was PBMCs. The rearrangement links TRBV4-2 to TRBJ1-2; D is perhaps TRBD1 (6 bases). This CDR3 is CASSQEGATGTYGYTF. The CDR3 nucleotides are TGTGCCAGCAGCCAAGAAGGGGCCACGGGGACATATGGCTACACCTTC.